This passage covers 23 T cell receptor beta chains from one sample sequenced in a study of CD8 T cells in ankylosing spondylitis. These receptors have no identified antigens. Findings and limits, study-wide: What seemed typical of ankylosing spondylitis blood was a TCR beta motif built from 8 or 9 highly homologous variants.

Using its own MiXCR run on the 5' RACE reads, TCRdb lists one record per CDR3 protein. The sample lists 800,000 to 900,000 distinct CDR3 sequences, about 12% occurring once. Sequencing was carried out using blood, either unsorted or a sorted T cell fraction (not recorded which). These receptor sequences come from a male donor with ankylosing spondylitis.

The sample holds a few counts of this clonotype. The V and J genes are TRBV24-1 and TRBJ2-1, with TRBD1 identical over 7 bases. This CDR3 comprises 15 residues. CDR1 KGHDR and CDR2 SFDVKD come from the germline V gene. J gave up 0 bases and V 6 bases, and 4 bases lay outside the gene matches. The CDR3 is CATSIQGTSYNEQFF. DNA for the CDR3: TGTGCCACCAGTATACAGGGGACCTCCTACAATGAGCAGTTCTTC.

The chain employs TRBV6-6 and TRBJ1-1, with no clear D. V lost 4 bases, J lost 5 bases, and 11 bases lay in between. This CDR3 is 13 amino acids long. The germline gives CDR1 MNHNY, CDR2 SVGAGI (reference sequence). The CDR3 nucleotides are TGTGCCAGCAGTTTAAACCGTTTTACTGAAGCTTTCTTT. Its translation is CASSLNRFTEAFF.

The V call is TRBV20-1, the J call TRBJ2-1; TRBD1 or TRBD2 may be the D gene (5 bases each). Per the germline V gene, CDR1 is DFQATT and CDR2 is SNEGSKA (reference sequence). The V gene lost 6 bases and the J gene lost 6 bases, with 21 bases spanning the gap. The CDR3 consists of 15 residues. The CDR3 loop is CSARAAGGRANEQFF. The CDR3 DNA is TGCAGTGCCCGGGCGGCGGGTGGCAGGGCCAATGAGCAGTTCTTC.

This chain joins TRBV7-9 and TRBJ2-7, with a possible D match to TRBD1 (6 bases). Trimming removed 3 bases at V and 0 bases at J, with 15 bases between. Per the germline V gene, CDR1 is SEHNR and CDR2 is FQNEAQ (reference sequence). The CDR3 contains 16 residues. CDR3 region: CASSLGRDTSSYEQYF. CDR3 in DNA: TGTGCCAGCAGCTTGGGCCGGGACACGAGCTCCTACGAGCAGTACTTC.

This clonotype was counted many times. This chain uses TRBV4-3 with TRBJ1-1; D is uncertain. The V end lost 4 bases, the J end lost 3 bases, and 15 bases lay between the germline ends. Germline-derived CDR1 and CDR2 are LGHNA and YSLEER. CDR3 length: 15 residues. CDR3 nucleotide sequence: TGCGCCAGCAGCCTTTCTGACGATCTGGACACTGAAGCTTTCTTT. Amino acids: CASSLSDDLDTEAFF.

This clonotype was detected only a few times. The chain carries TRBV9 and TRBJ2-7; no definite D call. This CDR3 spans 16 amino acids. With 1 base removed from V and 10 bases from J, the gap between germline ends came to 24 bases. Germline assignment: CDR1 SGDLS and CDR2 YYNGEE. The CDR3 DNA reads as TGTGCCAGCAGCGTACTGGGGATGTCGAGCAGTACGGAACAGTACTTC. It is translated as CASSVLGMSSSTEQYF.

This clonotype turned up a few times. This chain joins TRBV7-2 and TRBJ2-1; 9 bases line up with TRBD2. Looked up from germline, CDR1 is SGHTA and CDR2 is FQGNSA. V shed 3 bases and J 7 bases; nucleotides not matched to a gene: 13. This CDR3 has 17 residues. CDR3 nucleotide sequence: TGTGCCAGCAGCTTCTTCCCTAGCGGGAAACTTGGGAATGAGCAGTTCTTC. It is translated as CASSFFPSGKLGNEQFF.

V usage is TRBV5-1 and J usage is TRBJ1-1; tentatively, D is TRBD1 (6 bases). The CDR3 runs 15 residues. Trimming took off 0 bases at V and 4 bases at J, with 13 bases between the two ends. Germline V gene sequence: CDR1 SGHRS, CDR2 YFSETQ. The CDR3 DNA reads TGCGCCAGCAGCTTGGCCGCAGGGGAGGGCACTGAAGCTTTCTTT. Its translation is CASSLAAGEGTEAFF. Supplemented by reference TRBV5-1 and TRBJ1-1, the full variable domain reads KAGVTQTPRYLIKTRGQQVTLSCSPISGHRSVSWYQQTPGQGLQFLFEYFSETQRNKGNFPGRFSGRQFSNSRSEMNVSTLELGDSALYLCASSLAAGEGTEAFFGQGTRLTVV.

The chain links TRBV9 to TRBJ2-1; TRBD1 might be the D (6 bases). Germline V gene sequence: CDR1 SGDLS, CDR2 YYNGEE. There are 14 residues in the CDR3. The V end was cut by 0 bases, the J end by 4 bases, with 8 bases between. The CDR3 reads CASSVAGQYNEQFF. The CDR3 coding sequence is TGTGCCAGCAGCGTAGCGGGACAATACAATGAGCAGTTCTTC.

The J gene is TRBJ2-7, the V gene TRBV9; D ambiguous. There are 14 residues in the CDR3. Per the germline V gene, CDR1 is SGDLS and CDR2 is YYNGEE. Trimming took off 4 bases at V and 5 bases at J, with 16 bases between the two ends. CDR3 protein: CASSTYPSSDEQYF. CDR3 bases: TGTGCCAGCAGCACCTACCCCTCCAGCGACGAGCAGTACTTC.

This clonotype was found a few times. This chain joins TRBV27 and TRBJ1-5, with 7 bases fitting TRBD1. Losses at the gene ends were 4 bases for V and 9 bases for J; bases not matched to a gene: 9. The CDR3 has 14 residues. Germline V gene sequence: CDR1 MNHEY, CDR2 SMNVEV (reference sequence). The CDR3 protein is CASSWRQGGLPQHF. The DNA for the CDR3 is TGTGCCAGCAGTTGGAGACAGGGAGGCCTGCCCCAGCATTTT.

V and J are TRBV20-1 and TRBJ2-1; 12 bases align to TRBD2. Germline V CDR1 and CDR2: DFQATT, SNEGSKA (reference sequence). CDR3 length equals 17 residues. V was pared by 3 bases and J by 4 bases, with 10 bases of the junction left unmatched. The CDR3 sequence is CSASSSGRAGLYNEQFF. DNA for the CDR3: TGCAGTGCTAGTTCTAGCGGGAGGGCCGGCCTTTACAATGAGCAGTTCTTC.

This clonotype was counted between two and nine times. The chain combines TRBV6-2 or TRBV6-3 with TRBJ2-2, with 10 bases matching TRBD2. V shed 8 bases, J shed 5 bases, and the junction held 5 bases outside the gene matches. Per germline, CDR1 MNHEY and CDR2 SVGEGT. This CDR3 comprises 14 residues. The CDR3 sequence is CASQSGLATGELFF. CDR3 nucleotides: TGTGCCAGCCAATCGGGACTAGCGACCGGGGAGCTGTTTTTT.

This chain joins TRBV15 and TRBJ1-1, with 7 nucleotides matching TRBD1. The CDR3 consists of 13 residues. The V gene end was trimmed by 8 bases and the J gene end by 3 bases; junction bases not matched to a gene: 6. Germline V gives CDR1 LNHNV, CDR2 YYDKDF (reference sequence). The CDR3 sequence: CATLDRADTEAFF. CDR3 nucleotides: TGTGCCACCCTAGACAGGGCGGACACTGAAGCTTTCTTT.

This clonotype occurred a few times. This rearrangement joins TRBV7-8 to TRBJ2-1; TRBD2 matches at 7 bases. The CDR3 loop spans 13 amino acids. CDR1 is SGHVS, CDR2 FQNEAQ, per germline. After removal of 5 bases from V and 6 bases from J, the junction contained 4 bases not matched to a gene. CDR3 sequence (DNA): TGTGCCAGCAGCATCACTAGCGTCAATGAGCAGTTCTTC. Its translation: CASSITSVNEQFF.

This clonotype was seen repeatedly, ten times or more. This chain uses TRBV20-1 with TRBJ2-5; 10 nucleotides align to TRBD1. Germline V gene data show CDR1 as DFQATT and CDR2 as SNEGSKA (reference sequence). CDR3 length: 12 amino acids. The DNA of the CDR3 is TGCATTGGGACAGGGGACCAAGAGACCCAGTACTTC. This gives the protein CIGTGDQETQYF.

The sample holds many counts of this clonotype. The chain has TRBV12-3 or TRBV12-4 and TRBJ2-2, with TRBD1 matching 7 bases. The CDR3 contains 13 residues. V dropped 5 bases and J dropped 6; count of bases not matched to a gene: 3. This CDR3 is CASSPGTAGELFF. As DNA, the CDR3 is TGTGCCAGCAGTCCCGGGACAGCCGGGGAGCTGTTTTTT.

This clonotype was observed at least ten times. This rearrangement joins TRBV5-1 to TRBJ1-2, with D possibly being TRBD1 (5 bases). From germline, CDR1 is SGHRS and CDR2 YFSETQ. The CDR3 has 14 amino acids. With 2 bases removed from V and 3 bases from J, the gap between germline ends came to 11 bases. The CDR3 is CASSFGGDDYGYTF. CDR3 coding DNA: TGCGCCAGCAGCTTTGGGGGGGACGACTATGGCTACACCTTC.

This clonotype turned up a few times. The CDR3 loop reads CASSPGTGSYSEKLFF. CDR3 DNA sequence: TGTGCCAGCAGCCCCGGGACAGGGAGTTATAGTGAAAAACTGTTTTTT. V and J are TRBV27 and TRBJ1-4; TRBD1 aligns across 9 bases. The trim removed 6 bases at V and 7 bases at J, leaving 12 bases unmatched. The CDR3 sequence is 16 residues long. Germline loops: CDR1 MNHEY, CDR2 SMNVEV (reference sequence).

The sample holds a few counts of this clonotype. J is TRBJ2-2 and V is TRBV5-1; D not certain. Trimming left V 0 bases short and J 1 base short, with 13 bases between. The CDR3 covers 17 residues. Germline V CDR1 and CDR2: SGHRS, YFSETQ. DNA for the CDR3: TGCGCCAGCAGCTTGGTTGTTGAAACTTGGAACACCGGGGAGCTGTTTTTT. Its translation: CASSLVVETWNTGELFF.

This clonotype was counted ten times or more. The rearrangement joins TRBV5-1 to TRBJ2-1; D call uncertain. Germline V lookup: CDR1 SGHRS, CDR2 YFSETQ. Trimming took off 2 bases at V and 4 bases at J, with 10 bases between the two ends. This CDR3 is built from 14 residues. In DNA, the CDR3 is TGCGCCAGCAGCTTACCGGACCAGTACAATGAGCAGTTCTTC. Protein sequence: CASSLPDQYNEQFF.

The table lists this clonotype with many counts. This chain's CDR3 is CASSQGATGELFF. The CDR3 DNA is TGCGCCAGCAGCCAAGGGGCCACCGGGGAGCTGTTTTTT. The chain carries TRBV5-1 and TRBJ2-2, with a tentative D call TRBD1 (5 bases). CDR3 length: 13 amino acids. V dropped 4 bases and J dropped 4 bases, with 8 bases sitting between them. CDR1 SGHRS and CDR2 YFSETQ come from the germline V gene.

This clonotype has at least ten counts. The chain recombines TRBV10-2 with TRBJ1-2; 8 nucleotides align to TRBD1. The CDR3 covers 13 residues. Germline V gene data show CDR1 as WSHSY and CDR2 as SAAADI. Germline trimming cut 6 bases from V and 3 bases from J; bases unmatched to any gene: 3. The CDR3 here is CASRGTGDYGYTF. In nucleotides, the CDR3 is TGCGCCAGCAGGGGGACAGGCGACTATGGCTACACCTTC.